This T cell receptor (beta chain) comes out of a study of blood T cell repertoires in COVID-19. In the original analysis: Using reference gene primer amplification, nucleated cell counts were estimated. Measured with immunoSEQ multiplex PCR; TCRdb has only the in-frame clones, and not every one. Clone size and the V and J calls come from that table; the DNA yielded D and trimming. The data hold about 62,000 clones, with around 86% observed a single time. The ends lost 4 bases at V and 5 bases at J; junction bases unmatched: 11. Germline assignment: CDR1 SGDLS and CDR2 YYNGEE. The CDR3 totals 17 residues.

This TCR was recovered from a woman over 75 with acute or convalescent COVID-19. The rearrangement links TRBV9 to TRBJ2-3; 12 bases map to TRBD2. What was sequenced was peripheral blood. The DNA of the CDR3 is TGTGCCAGCAGCACACAACCACTAGCGGGAGGATTAGATACGCAGTATTTT. Its translation is CASSTQPLAGGLDTQYF.